These T cell receptor beta chains were read from a single sample in a study of blood T cells in healthy people across ages. Via MiXCR, TCRdb re-called the 5' RACE reads, giving one row per CDR3 protein. The sample yields about 1,500,000 distinct CDR3 sequences, about 40% seen once. The sequenced sample consisted of blood. The receptor source for this set is a woman aged 18-35 years in good health. CDR3s include the opening cysteine and the closing phenylalanine or tryptophan. A D gene is named only where the DNA matches it firmly. Expanded clones are given a class, and other clones once, few, many or no size at all.

d_call: NA
v_call: TRBV10-3
clone_size: many
j_call: TRBJ1-1
cdr3_nt: TGTGCCATCAGCGCTAGTGCAGGCGGAGCTTTCTTT
cdr3_aa: CAISASAGGAFF

d_call: NA
v_call: TRBV19
clone_size: few
j_call: TRBJ2-1
cdr3_nt: TGTGCCAGTAGTATAGGGGCTAGATGGGGCGATGAGCAGTTCTTC
cdr3_aa: CASSIGARWGDEQFF

d_call: NA
v_call: TRBV6-6
clone_size: NA
j_call: TRBJ2-5
cdr3_nt: TGTGCCAGCAGTTCCCTAGGGCAGGGAAAGGATGAGCAGTACTTC
cdr3_aa: CASSSLGQGKDEQYF

d_call: TRBD2
v_call: TRBV20-1
clone_size: NA
j_call: TRBJ2-7
cdr3_nt: TGCAGTGCTCTACCGGGACTAGCGCCTGACGGTGGCAATGAGCAGTACTTC
cdr3_aa: CSALPGLAPDGGNEQYF

d_call: NA
v_call: TRBV5-5
clone_size: NA
j_call: TRBJ1-2
cdr3_nt: TGTGCCAGCAGCTTGGGTGGGACACTGGTTTTTGGCTACACCTTC
cdr3_aa: CASSLGGTLVFGYTF

d_call: NA
v_call: TRBV6-1
clone_size: NA
j_call: TRBJ1-1
cdr3_nt: TGTGCCAGCAGAGGCGACAAGAACACTGAAGCTTTCTTT
cdr3_aa: CASRGDKNTEAFF

d_call: TRBD1
v_call: TRBV20-1
clone_size: NA
j_call: TRBJ1-5
cdr3_nt: TGCAGTGCAAACAGGGGGACGCAGCCCCAGCATTTT
cdr3_aa: CSANRGTQPQHF

d_call: NA
v_call: TRBV12-3/TRBV12-4
clone_size: NA
j_call: TRBJ1-2
cdr3_nt: TGTGCCAGCAGTCCCCAAGATAACCACTATGGCTACACCTTC
cdr3_aa: CASSPQDNHYGYTF

d_call: TRBD2
v_call: TRBV12-3/TRBV12-4
clone_size: NA
j_call: TRBJ2-1
cdr3_nt: TGTGCCAGCAGTTGGGGGACTAGCGGGAGCGGCCACAATGAGCAGTTCTTC
cdr3_aa: CASSWGTSGSGHNEQFF

d_call: TRBD2
v_call: TRBV15
clone_size: NA
j_call: TRBJ2-5
cdr3_nt: TGTGCCACCAGCAGCCCTCAAGTAGCGGGAGGGCCAGAGACCCAGTACTTC
cdr3_aa: CATSSPQVAGGPETQYF

d_call: TRBD2
v_call: TRBV6-5
clone_size: NA
j_call: TRBJ2-1
cdr3_nt: TGTGCCAGCAGTTACCTAGCGGGGTCAAGCTCCTACAATGAGCAGTTCTTC
cdr3_aa: CASSYLAGSSSYNEQFF

d_call: NA
v_call: TRBV5-6
clone_size: NA
j_call: TRBJ1-2
cdr3_nt: TGTGCCAGCAGCCAGCAGACAGTGCCCCATGGCTACACCTTC
cdr3_aa: CASSQQTVPHGYTF

d_call: NA
v_call: TRBV7-9
clone_size: once
j_call: TRBJ2-3
cdr3_nt: TGTGCCAGCAGCTTAGGAAGGATCGAAACAGGTACGCAGTATTTT
cdr3_aa: CASSLGRIETGTQYF

d_call: NA
v_call: TRBV20-1
clone_size: NA
j_call: TRBJ2-7
cdr3_nt: TGCAGTGCGCTGGACAGACTAGCAGGAGGGCCCGGCCACGAGCAGTACTTC
cdr3_aa: CSALDRLAGGPGHEQYF

d_call: TRBD2
v_call: TRBV19
clone_size: NA
j_call: TRBJ2-1
cdr3_nt: TGTGCCAGTAGTATAGAGACCGGGACTAGCGGGAGCCGGATCGAGTTCTTC
cdr3_aa: CASSIETGTSGSRIEFF

d_call: NA
v_call: TRBV27
clone_size: NA
j_call: TRBJ2-7
cdr3_nt: TGTGCCAGCAGCCCTAGGGGCAGCTCGGCGCCCTACGAGCAGTACTTC
cdr3_aa: CASSPRGSSAPYEQYF

d_call: TRBD1
v_call: TRBV29-1
clone_size: NA
j_call: TRBJ1-2
cdr3_nt: TGCAGCGTTGTTCCTCCGGGACAGAGATCCTATGGCTACACCTTC
cdr3_aa: CSVVPPGQRSYGYTF

d_call: NA
v_call: TRBV13
clone_size: NA
j_call: TRBJ1-4
cdr3_nt: TGTGCCAGCAAGACGGGACCTTCTAAGGAAAAACTGTTTTTT
cdr3_aa: CASKTGPSKEKLFF

d_call: NA
v_call: TRBV27
clone_size: few
j_call: TRBJ1-6
cdr3_nt: TGTGCCAGCAGTTTTGGCCTAGATAATTCACCCCTCCACTTT
cdr3_aa: CASSFGLDNSPLHF

d_call: TRBD1
v_call: TRBV10-3
clone_size: few
j_call: TRBJ2-3
cdr3_nt: TGTGCCATCAGCGACAGGGCGCTAAGCACAGATACGCAGTATTTT
cdr3_aa: CAISDRALSTDTQYF

d_call: NA
v_call: TRBV20-1
clone_size: NA
j_call: TRBJ1-1
cdr3_nt: TGCAGTCATAGGCGCCCGGGGAACACTGAAGCTTTCTTT
cdr3_aa: CSHRRPGNTEAFF

d_call: NA
v_call: TRBV5-1
clone_size: NA
j_call: TRBJ2-2
cdr3_nt: TGCGCCAGCAGCAATAACTTCGGTGCGGAGGGGACCAGCGGGGAGCTGTTTTTT
cdr3_aa: CASSNNFGAEGTSGELFF

d_call: TRBD1
v_call: TRBV5-1
clone_size: NA
j_call: TRBJ1-1
cdr3_nt: TGCGCCAGCAGCTCCGGACAGGGGGCGGTGCAAGCTTTCTTT
cdr3_aa: CASSSGQGAVQAFF

d_call: NA
v_call: TRBV5-1
clone_size: NA
j_call: TRBJ2-2
cdr3_nt: TGCGCCAGCAGCTCCGGGACTTACCTAAGTCGGGCCGGGGAGCTGTTTTTT
cdr3_aa: CASSSGTYLSRAGELFF

d_call: TRBD2
v_call: TRBV7-2
clone_size: few
j_call: TRBJ2-1
cdr3_nt: TGTGCCAGCAGCACGCCGGGACTAGCGGGGCGCAATGAGCAGTTCTTC
cdr3_aa: CASSTPGLAGRNEQFF

d_call: TRBD2
v_call: TRBV7-9
clone_size: NA
j_call: TRBJ2-7
cdr3_nt: TGTGCCAGCAGCTTAATGGGTAGCGGGATGTACAATGAGCAGTACTTC
cdr3_aa: CASSLMGSGMYNEQYF

d_call: NA
v_call: TRBV28
clone_size: few
j_call: TRBJ1-6
cdr3_nt: TGTGCCACCGGACAGTCCACCTCCTATAATTCACCCCTCCACTTT
cdr3_aa: CATGQSTSYNSPLHF

d_call: NA
v_call: TRBV11-1
clone_size: NA
j_call: TRBJ2-3
cdr3_nt: TGTGCCAGCAGCTTAGCGGCCACAGATACGCAGTATTTT
cdr3_aa: CASSLAATDTQYF

d_call: NA
v_call: TRBV2
clone_size: NA
j_call: TRBJ2-7
cdr3_nt: TGTGCCAGCAGCCGTCCAGGGGACTCCTACGAGCAGTACTTC
cdr3_aa: CASSRPGDSYEQYF

d_call: TRBD2
v_call: TRBV7-9
clone_size: many
j_call: TRBJ2-7
cdr3_nt: TGTGCCAGCAGCTCCGGGACTATCCGATACGAGCAGTACTTC
cdr3_aa: CASSSGTIRYEQYF

d_call: NA
v_call: TRBV7-8
clone_size: NA
j_call: TRBJ2-5
cdr3_nt: TGTGCCGGCAGCCCAAGACAGGGAGGGGAGACCCAGTACTTC
cdr3_aa: CAGSPRQGGETQYF

d_call: NA
v_call: TRBV2
clone_size: few
j_call: TRBJ2-7
cdr3_nt: TGTGCCAGCAGCCTTCTATCCCCCGGGGGTGAGCAGTACTTC
cdr3_aa: CASSLLSPGGEQYF

d_call: NA
v_call: TRBV27
clone_size: NA
j_call: TRBJ2-3
cdr3_nt: TGTGCCGGCTCCCAAGGGGGAGATACGCAGTATTTT
cdr3_aa: CAGSQGGDTQYF

d_call: NA
v_call: TRBV21-1
clone_size: NA
j_call: TRBJ2-1
cdr3_nt: TGTGCCAGCAGCAAAAAAGGGGACAAGCACAATGAGCAGTTCTTC
cdr3_aa: CASSKKGDKHNEQFF

d_call: NA
v_call: TRBV4-1
clone_size: NA
j_call: TRBJ1-5
cdr3_nt: TGCGCCAGCAGCCAAGATTTCTTCGGTGGCCAGCCCCAGCATTTT
cdr3_aa: CASSQDFFGGQPQHF

d_call: NA
v_call: TRBV27
clone_size: NA
j_call: TRBJ2-5
cdr3_nt: TGTGCCAGCAGTTTATCACCGGGGAGTTGGGAGACCCAGTACTTC
cdr3_aa: CASSLSPGSWETQYF

d_call: TRBD2
v_call: TRBV7-9
clone_size: few
j_call: TRBJ2-1
cdr3_nt: TGTGCCAGCAGCGCGGGCCGGACTAGCCCGTACAATGAGCAGTTCTTC
cdr3_aa: CASSAGRTSPYNEQFF

d_call: TRBD2
v_call: TRBV9
clone_size: NA
j_call: TRBJ2-3
cdr3_nt: TGTGCCAGCAGCGCGGGACTAGTGTTCCATCGTACGCAGTATTTT
cdr3_aa: CASSAGLVFHRTQYF

d_call: NA
v_call: TRBV7-2
clone_size: once
j_call: TRBJ2-5
cdr3_nt: TGTGCCTCCGGGGTTAGGGATTGGCAAGAGACCCAGTACTTC
cdr3_aa: CASGVRDWQETQYF

d_call: TRBD2
v_call: TRBV20-1
clone_size: NA
j_call: TRBJ2-5
cdr3_nt: TGCAGTGCTGTGGGACTAGCGGGGAGGTCGCGGGAGACCCAGTACTTC
cdr3_aa: CSAVGLAGRSRETQYF